Given below is one T cell receptor beta chain in context. No antigen is known for it. Qualities for individual bases were not recorded, and no much larger clone is one base off. The library was generated by the immunoSEQ multiplex PCR assay. In the source study's methods: A statistical classification framework was built to diagnose cytomegalovirus status from the catalog of TCR beta chain sequences. Entries here come from immuneACCESS through TCRdb and include only in-frame sequences with V and J called. Some clones fail to appear in such tables; in the studies checked, an unresolved V gene covers under half of the shortfall, and the cause of the remainder is unknown. D and trimming come from the DNA, and the V and J calls and clone size come from that table. This sample lists roughly 120,000 clones; about 83% were detected once. Clones ranked in the top ten supply around 5.1% of the sample. The germline V gene yields SGHVS for CDR1 and FQNEAQ for CDR2. Spanning cysteine to phenylalanine, the CDR3 consists of 14 amino acids. The read is trimmed to its CDR3 DNA, 42 bases read in frame from base 1. Trimming leaves V shorter by 2 bases and J shorter by 5 bases, with the junction holding 6 bases beyond the gene matches.

The donors belonged to the validation cohort of under 150 subjects, which was separate from the roughly 680-subject first cohort. This sample stems from a study of cytomegalovirus exposure and HLA in healthy donors (dated 2017 in TCRdb). At the level of the whole study: According to a later analysis, the 120 or so validation repertoires were produced on the same platform as the approximately 690 repertoires of the first cohort. The study aimed to test whether signatures of past pathogen exposure could be identified by cataloging public T cell receptors. In addition to the first cohort of 666 subjects, a separate validation cohort of approximately 130 different subjects was used. The study combined high-throughput TCR immunosequencing, statistical association of individual TCRs with disease status, and machine learning to predict cytomegalovirus infection status. The study at large found these results: Across donors, most TCR sequences were observed very rarely, whereas some public TCRs were present in many individuals. A later analysis found that TCRs clustered in the first cohort also tended to co-occur in the roughly 110 validation repertoires, with just under 95% of cluster scores above 0. A total of roughly 160 TCR beta chains were listed by the study as associated with cytomegalovirus. The authors suggested that the approach could potentially be generalized to other disease states and immunological phenotypes. A later analysis lacked HLA typing for the validation cohort, so it scored co-occurrence in that cohort across all 120 repertoires. Cytomegalovirus status was reported to be diagnosed by the classifier with high specificity and sensitivity in both the original and validation cohorts. A few of the identified cytomegalovirus-associated TCR beta chains were confirmed in vitro to be specific for cytomegalovirus antigens.

Sequencing was done on a sample of PBMCs. The chain was built from TRBV7-8 and TRBJ2-7, and 7 junctional nucleotides match TRBD2. This receptor was taken from a man aged 18 to 29 in good health and CMV-seronegative. The CDR3 sequence is CASSLRRESHEQYF. The nucleotides read TGTGCCAGCAGCTTAAGGCGGGAGAGCCACGAGCAGTACTTC.